Below, 30 T cell receptor beta chains from the same sample are listed, as sequenced in a study of T cell clonality in common variable immunodeficiency. Clones were sequenced by immunoSEQ multiplex PCR, and TCRdb holds only the in-frame ones, with some missing. Sampling found about 40,000 clones, none seen once. Sequenced material: peripheral blood mononuclear cells. These receptor sequences come from a person between 18 and 75 years old in good health.

This clone was detected many times. CDR3 residues: CASSRTSGSTDTQYF. Incomplete CDR3 DNA: TGTGCCAGCAGTCGGACTAGCGGTAGCACAGATACG. The chain employs TRBV27 and TRBJ2-3, with 10 bases identical to TRBD2. The CDR3 end falls 3 residues outside the read, so it is completed with the germline J gene. With V trimmed by 5 bases and J by 0 bases, 2 bases remained unmatched. Germline V gives CDR1 MNHEY, CDR2 SMNVEV (reference sequence). This CDR3 comprises 15 residues.

This clone was seen more than once but under ten times. The read falls 3 residues short of the CDR3 end, and the missing part is taken from the germline J gene. The V call is TRBV18, the J call TRBJ2-2; 11 bases match TRBD2. The CDR3 sequence is 16 residues long. From germline, CDR1 is KGHSH and CDR2 LQKENI. V trimming: 4 bases; J trimming: 5 bases; junction bases outside the gene matches: 6. The CDR3 here is CASSQLAGEGTGELFF. The covered CDR3 bases are TGTGCCAGCTCACAACTAGCGGGAGAGGGAACCGGGGAG.

This clone showed up many times. Read sequence stops 3 residues before the CDR3 end, and the germline J gene provides the missing end. V usage is TRBV7-3 and J usage is TRBJ2-1; TRBD2 aligns across 9 bases. The CDR3 covers 16 residues. The germline gives CDR1 SGHTA, CDR2 FQGTGA. The trim removed 1 base at V and 7 bases at J, leaving 8 bases unmatched. Incomplete CDR3 DNA: TGTGCCAGCAGCTTAAGTCCCGCGGGAGGGCAGAATGAG. This gives the protein CASSLSPAGGQNE. The entire CDR3 protein is CASSLSPAGGQNEQFF.

This clone was detected many times. Read coverage stops 3 residues before the CDR3 terminus; the germline J gene supplies the remainder. The chain is built from TRBV12-5 and TRBJ2-5; 10 bases are shared with TRBD1. Germline CDR1 is LGHNT and CDR2 is FRNRAP. The trim removed 5 bases at V and 5 bases at J, leaving 11 bases unmatched. The CDR3 is 16 residues long. The CDR3 is CASGLPGQGFVETQYF. CDR3 bases read: TGTGCTAGTGGTCTCCCGGGACAGGGGTTTGTCGAGACC. The full variable domain, completed using reference TRBV12-5 and TRBJ2-5, is DARVTQTPRHKVTEMGQEVTMRCQPILGHNTVFWYRQTMMQGLELLAYFRNRAPLDDSGMPKDRFSAEMPDATLATLKIQPSEPRDSAVYFCASGLPGQGFVETQYFGPGTRLLVL.

This clone showed up many times. The read stops 3 residues short of the end of the CDR3; the missing end is completed from the germline J gene. The chain is built from TRBV4-2 and TRBJ2-3, with a weak D call TRBD2 (7 bases). Between the trimmed V and J ends, which lost 0 bases and 3 bases, there was a span of 13 bases. The CDR3 length is 16 residues. Germline CDR1 and CDR2: LGHNA and YNFKEQ. The CDR3 sequence is CASSQEGGATTDTQYF. Incomplete CDR3 DNA: TGTGCCAGCAGCCAAGAGGGGGGGGCGACAACAGATACG.

At least ten counts were recorded for this clone. The CDR3 end is not reached by the read, which stops 3 residues before it; the germline J gene fills it in. This chain links TRBV2 with TRBJ2-1, with a tentative D call TRBD2 (6 bases). The CDR3 covers 14 residues. CDR1 and CDR2 from the germline V gene are SNHLY and FYNNEI. Trimming left V 10 bases short and J 5 bases short, with 18 bases between. CDR3 amino acids: CATSILGLHNEQFF. The sequenced part of the CDR3 DNA is TGTGCCACTTCAATATTAGGACTACACAATGAG.

This clone has ten or more counts. The CDR3 end is not reached by the read, which stops 3 residues before it; the germline J gene fills it in. J is TRBJ2-5 and V is TRBV11-3; possible D gene TRBD2, 5 bases. The CDR3 is 14 residues long. V shed 1 base and J shed 4 bases, with 10 bases lying between them. Germline V gene sequence: CDR1 SGHNT, CDR2 YENEEA. The CDR3 bases that were read are TGTGCCAGCAGCTTAGGAGCGGTTTCAGAGACC. Translated: CASSLGAVSET. The complete CDR3 reads CASSLGAVSETQYF.

This clone showed up just a few times. The CDR3 end lies 3 residues beyond the end of the read and is filled in from the germline J gene. The chain has TRBV7-9 and TRBJ2-7; TRBD1 aligns across 8 bases. CDR3 length: 15 amino acids. The ends lost 1 base at V and 2 bases at J; junction bases unmatched: 4. Germline CDR1 and CDR2: SEHNR and FQNEAQ (reference sequence). The sequenced CDR3 bases are TGTGCCAGCAGCTTAGTAGGCAGGGGGCCCTACGAG. It is translated as CASSLVGRGPYE. The CDR3 reads in full as CASSLVGRGPYEQYF.

This clone was detected a few times. The CDR3 loop is CASSLGATNTEAFF. The DNA read from the CDR3 is TGTGCCAGTAGTTTGGGGGCGACGAACACTGAA. The V gene is TRBV19, the J gene TRBJ1-1, with TRBD1 as a possible D gene (6 bases). The read gets to within 3 residues of the CDR3 end, and the germline J gene fills in the rest. With 5 bases removed from V and 1 base from J, the gap between germline ends came to 11 bases. CDR1 and CDR2 (germline): LNHDA, SQIVND (reference sequence). CDR3 length: 14 amino acids.

About this clone: The CDR3 end is not reached by the read, which stops 3 residues before it; the germline J gene fills it in. The V call is TRBV30, the J call TRBJ1-2; D is possibly TRBD1 (5 bases). The germline V gene encodes CDR1 GTSNPN and CDR2 SVGIG (reference sequence). The CDR3 spans 12 residues. Partial CDR3 DNA: TGTGCCTGGAGTGTACGAAGGGGCGAC. Protein sequence: CAWSVRRGD. The full CDR3 sequence reads CAWSVRRGDYTF.

At least ten counts were recorded for this clone. The DNA ends 3 residues before the CDR3 does, and the rest of the CDR3 is filled in from the germline J gene. The chain carries TRBV20-1 and TRBJ2-3; 14 bases fit TRBD2. With V trimmed by 6 bases and J by 6 bases, 11 bases remained unmatched. CDR1 is DFQATT, CDR2 SNEGSKA, per germline (reference sequence). This CDR3 comprises 16 residues. The covered CDR3 bases are TGCAGTGCCCAAACGGGACTAGCGGGAGTAAGGGATACG. It yields the protein CSAQTGLAGVRDT. The complete CDR3 reads CSAQTGLAGVRDTQYF.

This clone was seen many times. Read data end 3 residues before the CDR3 end; the end is taken from the germline J gene. V usage is TRBV18 and J usage is TRBJ1-3, with a possible D match to TRBD1 (6 bases). V was pared by 6 bases and J by 4 bases, with 13 bases between. Looked up from germline, CDR1 is KGHSH and CDR2 is LQKENI. This CDR3 has 14 amino acids. Partial CDR3 DNA: TGTGCCAGCTCGCCTCGGGACATCGGAAACACC. Translating gives CASSPRDIGNT. The complete CDR3 sequence is CASSPRDIGNTIYF.

With respect to this clone: The read gets to within 3 residues of the CDR3 end, and the germline J gene fills in the rest. The chain employs TRBV6-1 and TRBJ2-5; 8 nucleotides align to TRBD1. CDR1 MNHNS and CDR2 SASEGT come from the germline V gene. V dropped 2 bases and J dropped 2; count of bases not matched to a gene: 4. The length of the CDR3 is 15 residues. The CDR3 bases that were read are TGTGCCAGCAGTGAATCACAGGGGGAACAAGAGACC. The encoded protein is CASSESQGEQET. The entire CDR3 protein reads CASSESQGEQETQYF.

This clone came up many times. The CDR3 sequence: CASSLVGLAGVSEQFF. The CDR3 DNA, read in part, is TGCGCCAGCAGCTTGGTTGGACTAGCGGGAGTGAGTGAG. The V and J genes are TRBV5-1 and TRBJ2-1; 13 bases map to TRBD2. Coverage ceases 3 residues before the CDR3 finishes, and the germline J gene fills in the end. This CDR3 is built from 16 residues. The J segment lost 9 bases and the V segment lost 0 bases, leaving 6 bases of the junction unmatched. Germline lookup yields CDR1 SGHRS and CDR2 YFSETQ.

This clone has a count of ten or more. The CDR3 end is not reached by the read, which stops 3 residues before it; the germline J gene fills it in. The gene calls are TRBV20-1 and TRBJ1-1, with 7 bases fitting TRBD1. In germline, CDR1 is DFQATT, CDR2 SNEGSKA (reference sequence). There are 14 residues in the CDR3. With V trimmed by 6 bases and J by 3 bases, 10 bases remained unmatched. This CDR3 reads CSAPNRGGDTEAFF. The sequenced CDR3 bases are TGCAGTGCCCCTAACAGGGGAGGGGACACTGAA.

This clone has at least ten counts. Incomplete CDR3 DNA: TGTGCCAGCAGCCAAGAACTAGCGGGGTTTTCAGATACG. Translating it yields CASSQELAGFSDT. The full CDR3 protein reads CASSQELAGFSDTQYF. This rearrangement joins TRBV14 to TRBJ2-3; 10 bases line up with TRBD2. Read sequence stops 3 residues before the CDR3 end, and the germline J gene provides the missing end. The CDR3 runs to 16 residues. Germline values: CDR1 SGHDN, CDR2 FVKESK. J lost 4 bases, V lost 0 bases, and 4 bases had no gene match.

Ten or more counts support this clone. Sequencing ends 3 residues short of the CDR3 end; the germline J gene provides the rest. The rearrangement links TRBV19 to TRBJ2-7, with D possibly being TRBD1 or TRBD2 (5 bases each). The V end was cut by 3 bases, the J end by 1 base, with 10 bases between. The CDR3 runs 14 residues. The V gene's germline CDR1 is LNHDA and CDR2 SQIVND (reference sequence). The covered CDR3 bases are TGTGCCAGTAGTATCGAGGGGTATTCCTACGAG. Amino acids: CASSIEGYSYE. The CDR3 in full is CASSIEGYSYEQYF.

This clone was detected many times. The CDR3 end lies 3 residues beyond the end of the read and is filled in from the germline J gene. The chain joins TRBV18 to TRBJ2-7, with 7 bases aligning to TRBD2. Trimming took 0 bases from V and 2 from J; bases not matched to a gene: 4. This CDR3 has 15 residues. CDR1 and CDR2 from the germline V gene are KGHSH and LQKENI. The CDR3 bases that were read are TGTGCCAGCTCACCACCGGCGGGAGCGGCCTACGAG. Encoded protein: CASSPPAGAAYE. The whole CDR3 protein is CASSPPAGAAYEQYF. Full variable domain (missing parts from reference TRBV18 and TRBJ2-7): NAGVMQNPRHLVRRRGQEARLRCSPMKGHSHVYWYRQLPEEGLKFMVYLQKENIIDESGMPKERFSAEFPKEGPSILRIQQVVRGDSAAYFCASSPPAGAAYEQYFGPGTRLTVT.

The sample holds many counts of this clone. The sequence runs out 3 residues before the end of the CDR3; the remainder is reconstructed from the germline J gene. The rearrangement links TRBV10-3 to TRBJ2-3; a weak D match, TRBD2 (6 bases). CDR1 and CDR2 from the germline V gene are ENHRY and SYGVKD. Between the trimmed V and J ends, which lost 0 bases and 2 bases, there was a span of 12 bases. The CDR3 runs to 16 residues. CDR3 DNA (partial): TGTGCCATCAGTGAGTCAGGGCTAGCGCCCACAGATACG. It yields the protein CAISESGLAPTDT. In full, the CDR3 reads CAISESGLAPTDTQYF.

This clone was seen ten or more times. The read gets to within 3 residues of the CDR3 end, and the germline J gene fills in the rest. This chain connects TRBV29-1 to TRBJ2-3, with no clear D. From germline, CDR1 is SQVTM and CDR2 ANQGSEA. Deletions cut 2 bases from V and 4 bases from J, with 4 bases between. The CDR3 is made up of 11 amino acids. The CDR3 here is CSVELADTQYF. CDR3 bases read: TGCAGCGTTGAACTAGCAGATACG.

This clone turned up a few times. The missing CDR3 end, 3 residues past where the read stops, is filled in from the germline J gene. This rearrangement joins TRBV30 to TRBJ1-6, with 8 bases that match TRBD1. There are 14 residues in the CDR3. Germline V gene lookup returns CDR1 GTSNPN and CDR2 SVGIG (reference sequence). Trimming took 2 bases from V and 7 from J; bases not matched to a gene: 4. The sequenced part of the CDR3 DNA is TGTGCCTGGAGTACAAACAGGGGGAATTCACCC. Translating gives CAWSTNRGNSP. The whole CDR3 protein is CAWSTNRGNSPLHF. Together with reference TRBV30 and TRBJ1-6, the CDR3 gives the full variable domain: SQTIHQWPATLVQPVGSPLSLECTVEGTSNPNLYWYRQAAGRGLQLLFYSVGIGQISSEVPQNLSASRPQDRQFILSSKKLLLSDSGFYLCAWSTNRGNSPLHFGNGTRLTVT.

This clone was detected many times. The read falls 3 residues short of the CDR3 end, and the missing part is taken from the germline J gene. This chain joins TRBV20-1 and TRBJ2-7, with 7 bases identical to TRBD2. The germline gives CDR1 DFQATT, CDR2 SNEGSKA (reference sequence). CDR3 length: 14 amino acids. The V gene end was trimmed by 0 bases and the J gene end by 3 bases; junction bases not matched to a gene: 5. The CDR3: CSAREASGFYEQYF. The sequenced CDR3 bases are TGCAGTGCTAGAGAGGCTAGCGGATTCTACGAG.

The table lists this clone with many counts. The read comes to an end 3 residues before the CDR3 does, leaving the germline J gene to fill in the end. This chain links TRBV5-1 with TRBJ2-3; 11 bases map to TRBD2. CDR3 length: 15 amino acids. CDR1 is SGHRS and CDR2 is YFSETQ in the germline V gene. Trimming removed 5 bases from V and 4 bases from J; junction bases left unmatched: 6. The sequenced part of the CDR3 DNA is TGCGCCAGCAGGCCGGGACTAGCGGATGCAGATACG. Amino acids: CASRPGLADADT. The CDR3, in full, reads CASRPGLADADTQYF.

The table lists this clone with many counts. With the read ending 3 residues before the CDR3 end, the germline J gene is used to fill in that end. The gene calls are TRBV19 and TRBJ1-5; D possibly corresponds to TRBD1 (5 bases). Germline CDR1 LNHDA, CDR2 SQIVND (reference sequence). Trimming stripped 1 base from V and 3 bases from J, with 13 bases between. This CDR3 contains 16 residues. This CDR3 is CASSIVPGHLNQPQHF. Partial CDR3 DNA: TGTGCCAGTAGTATAGTCCCCGGACATCTCAATCAGCCC.

This clone was seen at least ten times. The sequenced fragment ends 3 residues before the CDR3 boundary, so the rest is inferred from the germline J gene. The V gene is TRBV6-4, the J gene TRBJ2-1; 11 nucleotides agree with TRBD2. Germline V CDR1 and CDR2: MRHNA, SNTAGT. The CDR3 totals 16 residues. The V and J ends lost 10 bases and 7 bases, in that order; junction bases with no gene match: 15. The sequenced part of the CDR3 DNA is TGTGCCACCGGGACTAGCGGAGGGGGGGAGAGGAATGAG. The encoded protein is CATGTSGGGERNE. The full CDR3 protein is CATGTSGGGERNEQFF.

This clone was seen at least ten times. Read coverage stops 3 residues before the CDR3 terminus; the germline J gene supplies the remainder. The chain has TRBV28 and TRBJ2-7; D perhaps matches TRBD2 (5 bases). Per the germline V gene, CDR1 is MDHEN and CDR2 is SYDVKM. The length of the CDR3 is 16 residues. Trimming took 5 bases from V and 3 from J, leaving 20 bases between them. The chain's CDR3 is CASSRRSGFGVYEQYF. The covered CDR3 bases are TGTGCCAGCAGTCGTCGTTCGGGGTTTGGAGTCTACGAG. The complete variable domain, with remaining parts taken from reference TRBV28 and TRBJ2-7, reads DVKVTQSSRYLVKRTGEKVFLECVQDMDHENMFWYRQDPGLGLRLIYFSYDVKMKEKGDIPEGYSVSREKKERFSLILESASTNQTSMYLCASSRRSGFGVYEQYFGPGTRLTVT.

Only a few counts were recorded for this clone. CDR3 DNA (partial): TGTGCCAGCAGCATTAGCGTTCACGAG. It translates to CASSISVHE. The CDR3 in its entirety is CASSISVHEQYF. The gene calls are TRBV7-9 and TRBJ2-7; possible D gene TRBD2, 5 bases. The read ends 3 residues shy of where the CDR3 ends; the end is completed using the germline J gene. From germline, CDR1 is SEHNR and CDR2 FQNEAQ (reference sequence). CDR3 length equals 12 residues. V lost 5 bases and J 5 bases, leaving 10 bases between the germline ends.

This clone has at least ten counts. Read sequence stops 3 residues before the CDR3 end, and the germline J gene provides the missing end. The gene calls are TRBV18 and TRBJ2-1; D ambiguous. V was cut by 2 bases and J by 5 bases, with 10 bases left in between. Germline V gene sequence: CDR1 KGHSH, CDR2 LQKENI. The CDR3 totals 14 residues. CDR3 loop: CASSPTPHDNEQFF. CDR3 bases read: TGTGCCAGCTCACCAACCCCACATGACAATGAG.

This clone appeared many times. The read is 3 residues too short to cover the CDR3 end, so that end is filled in from the germline J gene. The rearrangement joins TRBV19 to TRBJ2-2; 11 nucleotides line up with TRBD2. CDR3 length: 14 amino acids. Germline CDR1 and CDR2: LNHDA and SQIVND (reference sequence). Germline trimming cut 8 bases from V and 5 bases from J; bases unmatched to any gene: 4. The sequenced part of the CDR3 DNA is TGTGCCAGTCAGACTAGCGGGGTAACCGGGGAG. This encodes CASQTSGVTGE. The whole CDR3 sequence reads CASQTSGVTGELFF.

This clone was recorded many times. The CDR3 end lies 3 residues beyond the end of the read and is filled in from the germline J gene. This chain links TRBV18 with TRBJ1-2, with D perhaps TRBD1 (6 bases). Germline V gene sequence: CDR1 KGHSH, CDR2 LQKENI. V lost 6 bases to trimming and J lost 1 base, with 15 bases between them. The CDR3 runs to 15 residues. The part of the CDR3 DNA that was read is TGTGCCAGCTCCCCAGCCGGCAGGGGTAACTATGGC. It specifies CASSPAGRGNYG. The full-length CDR3 reads as CASSPAGRGNYGYTF.